This T cell receptor beta chain comes out of a study of response to subunit inactivated influenza vaccine. Study-wide results and limits: Each seasonal influenza vaccination recruits few new T cells, the authors suggested.

This CDR3 has 13 amino acids. Per germline, CDR1 DFQATT and CDR2 SNEGSKA (reference sequence). V dropped 5 bases and J dropped 0 bases, with 10 bases sitting between them. TCRdb redid the calling of the RT-PCR reads with MiXCR, one entry per CDR3 protein. The sample records more than 250,000 distinct CDR3 sequences, 21% being singletons. This clonotype was observed a few times. Its antigen is undetermined. Sequencing was performed on PBMCs from blood, taken less than 22 months after vaccination. The TCR sequence derives from a man aged 45 to 75 who received an inactivated influenza vaccine. This sequence joins TRBV20-1 and TRBJ1-1, with D tentatively TRBD1 (6 bases). CDR3 nucleotide sequence: TGCAGTGCTCGGGACACCATGAACACTGAAGCTTTCTTT. This sequence encodes CSARDTMNTEAFF.